The sequence of this TCR beta chain was determined in a study of CD8+ T cells in alopecia areata. Whole-study findings and limits: Greater clonality was observed in lesional scalp samples, especially alopecia totalis/universalis, versus normal scalp. Possibly because of HLA-related factors, TCR sharing was less clear across patients than in mice.

Peripheral blood, together with lesional scalp punch biopsies, was collected from alopecia areata patients. CD4+ and CD8+ T cells were sorted from PBMCs stained for CD3, CD4 and CD8. This clone showed up just a few times. Its antigen remains unidentified. CDR1 is MDHEN and CDR2 is SYDVKM in the germline V gene. The length of the CDR3 is 15 residues. V was clipped by 6 bases and J by 3 bases; unmatched bases: 3. Once RNA had been extracted, it was reverse transcribed into cDNA to act as the sequencing template. The table came from immunoSEQ multiplex PCR; TCRdb's copy has only in-frame clones and leaves some out. The data hold approximately 30,000 clones, with approximately 60% observed a single time.

Sequenced input: NKG2D-high CD8+ T cells sorted from blood. The sequence was obtained from a human donor with alopecia areata. The rearrangement links TRBV28 to TRBJ2-7; 15 bases match TRBD2. CDR3 amino acids: CASSPGLAGGYEQYF. The CDR3 DNA follows: TGTGCCAGCAGCCCGGGACTAGCGGGGGGCTACGAGCAGTACTTC.